The 21 T cell receptor beta chains below all came from one sample that was sequenced in a study of cytomegalovirus exposure and HLA in healthy donors. PCR used 60 Vbeta primers and 13 Jbeta primers. TCRdb keeps only in-frame clones here, not all; method: immunoSEQ multiplex PCR. The sample holds roughly 160,000 clones, about three quarters seen once. Sequences were obtained from PBMCs. The receptors shown here come from a woman aged 25 to 39 in good health and CMV-seronegative.

The chain uses TRBV5-6 and TRBJ2-2; 8 bases fit TRBD1. V gave up 2 bases and J gave up 4 bases; unmatched junction bases: 4. Germline loops: CDR1 SGHDT, CDR2 YYEEEE. The CDR3 is made up of 15 amino acids. Here the CDR3 DNA reads TGTGCCAGCAGCTTTTGGACAGGGTTCACCGGGGAGCTGTTTTTT. Translating gives CASSFWTGFTGELFF.

This clone showed up just a few times. The chain has TRBV4-1 and TRBJ2-2; D gene ambiguous. Between the trimmed V and J ends, which lost 1 base and 4 bases, there was a span of 7 bases. The germline V gene has CDR1 MGHRA and CDR2 YSYEKL. The CDR3 sequence is 14 residues long. The CDR3 DNA is TGCGCCAGCAGCCAAGGCAGAACCACCGGGGAGCTGTTTTTT. It specifies CASSQGRTTGELFF.

This clone came up a few times. The chain employs TRBV28 and TRBJ2-3; possible D gene TRBD2, 6 bases. Germline CDR1 and CDR2: MDHEN and SYDVKM. V dropped 7 bases and J dropped 2 bases, with 16 bases sitting between them. The CDR3 extends over 15 amino acids. The CDR3 DNA reads TGTGCCAGCAACAACCCGCTAGCGAACACAGATACGCAGTATTTT. This gives the protein CASNNPLANTDTQYF. The full variable domain, with the rest looked up from reference TRBV28 and TRBJ2-3, is DVKVTQSSRYLVKRTGEKVFLECVQDMDHENMFWYRQDPGLGLRLIYFSYDVKMKEKGDIPEGYSVSREKKERFSLILESASTNQTSMYLCASNNPLANTDTQYFGPGTRLTVL.

The V and J genes are TRBV20-1 and TRBJ1-2; D unresolved. V lost 3 bases to trimming and J lost 5 bases, with 7 bases between them. The CDR3 contains 11 residues. Germline-derived CDR1 and CDR2 are DFQATT and SNEGSKA (reference sequence). The CDR3 sequence: CSASQSYGYTF. The CDR3 DNA is TGCAGTGCTAGTCAGTCTTATGGCTACACCTTC.

The chain has TRBV4-3 and TRBJ2-1, with 10 nucleotides matching TRBD2. V was pared by 0 bases and J by 8 bases, with 4 bases of the junction left unmatched. This CDR3 spans 15 amino acids. Germline V gives CDR1 LGHNA, CDR2 YSLEER. CDR3 loop: CASSQDLAGVYEQFF. In nucleotides, the CDR3 is TGCGCCAGCAGCCAAGATCTAGCGGGAGTCTATGAGCAGTTCTTC.

The chain joins TRBV5-1 to TRBJ1-1; TRBD1 agrees at 7 bases. This CDR3 is built from 16 residues. Germline lookup yields CDR1 SGHRS and CDR2 YFSETQ. V was pared by 4 bases and J by 4 bases, with 13 bases of the junction left unmatched. In DNA form, the CDR3 reads TGCGCCAGCAGCCCCTTCCGACAGGGCAGGGGCACTGAAGCTTTCTTT. It translates to CASSPFRQGRGTEAFF.

The chain couples TRBV2 to TRBJ1-4; 9 nucleotides align to TRBD1. This CDR3 has 16 amino acids. V lost 6 bases, J lost 1 base, and 6 bases stayed unmatched. Germline V gene sequence: CDR1 SNHLY, CDR2 FYNNEI. The CDR3 DNA reads as TGTGCCAGCAGCGGGACAGGGCCGAAAACTAATGAAAAACTGTTTTTT. It encodes CASSGTGPKTNEKLFF.

Of note for this clone: At one boundary the junction diverges from the germline segment, which might be a read error. V usage is TRBV9 and J usage is TRBJ2-7, with D maybe TRBD1 (6 bases). This CDR3 has 13 amino acids. Germline V CDR1 and CDR2: SGDLS, YYNGEE. The CDR3 spells CASSGDTISEQYF. The DNA for the CDR3 is TGTGCCAGCAGTGGGGACACTATCAGCGAGCAGTACTTT.

The J gene is TRBJ1-2, the V gene TRBV19, with TRBD1 identical over 8 bases. Germline lookup yields CDR1 LNHDA and CDR2 SQIVND (reference sequence). The V and J ends lost 6 bases and 6 bases, in that order; junction bases with no gene match: 9. The CDR3 length is 14 residues. The CDR3 nucleotides are TGTGCCAGTAGCAGCGAGGACAGGGTTCATGGCTACACCTTC. Protein product: CASSSEDRVHGYTF.

V and J are TRBV10-1 and TRBJ2-1; the match to TRBD2 covers 8 bases. The germline V gene has CDR1 WNHNN and CDR2 SYGVQD (reference sequence). This CDR3 has 15 residues. The V and J ends lost 8 bases and 7 bases, in that order; junction bases with no gene match: 13. The CDR3 spells CASHPYSGGRNEQFF. Here the CDR3 DNA reads TGCGCCAGCCACCCGTATTCGGGAGGGCGGAATGAGCAGTTCTTC.

The chain has TRBV7-2 and TRBJ1-1; unclear D gene. The CDR3 contains 14 residues. The germline CDR1 and CDR2 sequences are SGHTA and FQGNSA. Trimming took off 5 bases at V and 1 base at J, with 11 bases between the two ends. The CDR3 nucleotides read TGTGCCAGCAGCATACTGGCGGCGAACACTGAAGCTTTCTTT. Its translation is CASSILAANTEAFF.

The chain links TRBV7-9 to TRBJ2-1; TRBD1 aligns across 7 bases. After removal of 3 bases from V and 8 bases from J, the junction contained 7 bases not matched to a gene. CDR1 is SEHNR, CDR2 FQNEAQ, per germline (reference sequence). This CDR3 is built from 14 residues. The CDR3 coding sequence is TGTGCCAGCAGCTTTGGACAGGTGGGGGATGAGCAGTTCTTC. Residues: CASSFGQVGDEQFF.

The chain links TRBV4-1 to TRBJ2-3; no clear D gene. Trimming removed 1 base at V and 4 bases at J, with 9 bases between. The CDR3 consists of 14 residues. Per germline, CDR1 MGHRA and CDR2 YSYEKL. The CDR3 is CASSQAAVADTQYF. The CDR3 DNA is TGCGCCAGCAGCCAAGCGGCGGTTGCAGATACGCAGTATTTT.

This clone was picked up a small number of times. The rearrangement links TRBV5-6 to TRBJ1-5; 7 bases map to TRBD1. CDR3 length: 14 amino acids. The junction had 3 bases not matched to a gene; V was cut back by 6 bases and J by 0 bases. CDR1 is SGHDT, CDR2 YYEEEE, per germline. CDR3 protein: CASTRGFSNQPQHF. CDR3 nucleotide sequence: TGTGCCAGCACCAGGGGGTTTAGCAATCAGCCCCAGCATTTT.

This clone appeared a few times. One junction end disagrees with the germline gene, perhaps due to a read error. The rearrangement links TRBV6-5 to TRBJ1-2; TRBD1 matches 9 bases. The CDR3 loop spans 14 amino acids. CDR1 and CDR2 (germline): MNHEY, SVGAGI. DNA for the CDR3: TGTGCCAGCAGGTCAACAGGGGGCGGCTATGGCTACCCCTTC. Translated, it gives CASRSTGGGYGYPF.

This clone was found once. The rearrangement links TRBV6-5 to TRBJ2-3; the match to TRBD2 covers 7 bases. V trimming: 8 bases; J trimming: 3 bases; junction bases outside the gene matches: 11. Germline CDR1 MNHEY, CDR2 SVGAGI. This CDR3 is built from 15 residues. The CDR3 is CASRRRGGGTDTQYF. CDR3 DNA: TGTGCCAGCCGCCGGAGGGGCGGGGGTACAGATACGCAGTATTTT.

V gene TRBV15 combines with J gene TRBJ1-4; D remains ambiguous. V dropped 3 bases and J dropped 2 bases, with 7 bases sitting between them. The CDR3 extends over 14 amino acids. The germline gives CDR1 LNHNV, CDR2 YYDKDF (reference sequence). This chain's CDR3 is CATSSWRTNEKLFF. DNA for the CDR3: TGTGCCACCAGCAGTTGGAGGACTAATGAAAAACTGTTTTTT.

This clone showed up just once. The V and J genes are TRBV29-1 and TRBJ2-5; the match to TRBD1 covers 9 bases. The germline gives CDR1 SQVTM, CDR2 ANQGSEA. The CDR3 runs 14 residues. The ends lost 6 bases at V and 1 base at J; junction bases unmatched: 6. The CDR3 loop is CSVWDREAQETQYF. CDR3 sequence (DNA): TGCAGCGTGTGGGACAGGGAGGCCCAAGAGACCCAGTACTTC.

This chain uses TRBV7-2 with TRBJ2-7, with TRBD2 matching over 14 bases. Germline V gene sequence: CDR1 SGHTA, CDR2 FQGNSA. V lost 1 base to trimming and J lost 6 bases; unmatched junction nucleotides: 8. The CDR3 sequence is 17 residues long. The CDR3 bases are TGTGCCAGCAGCTTAGGGGGGACTAGCGGGAGAGGGGTCGAGCAGTACTTC. Protein: CASSLGGTSGRGVEQYF.

CDR3 amino acids: CSGRTQETQYF. The CDR3 nucleotides are TGCAGCGGAAGGACTCAAGAGACCCAGTACTTC. The chain couples TRBV29-1 to TRBJ2-5; tentative D call: TRBD2 (5 bases). This CDR3 has 11 amino acids. Germline V CDR1 and CDR2: SQVTM, ANQGSEA. Trimming took 7 bases from V and 2 from J, leaving 8 bases between them. Full variable domain (missing parts from reference TRBV29-1 and TRBJ2-5): SAVISQKPSRDICQRGTSLTIQCQVDSQVTMMFWYRQQPGQSLTLIATANQGSEATYESGFVIDKFPISRPNLTFSTLTVSNMSPEDSSIYLCSGRTQETQYFGPGTRLLVL.

This sequence joins TRBV6-1 and TRBJ1-2; 9 bases match TRBD1. The CDR3 has 15 amino acids. After removal of 4 bases from V and 4 bases from J, the junction contained 7 bases not matched to a gene. Germline V gene sequence: CDR1 MNHNS, CDR2 SASEGT. CDR3 in amino acids: CASSVEDRGFYGYTF. The CDR3 DNA follows: TGTGCCAGCAGTGTCGAAGACAGGGGGTTCTATGGCTACACCTTC.